What follows are 10 T cell receptor beta chains derived from one specimen sequenced in a study of blood T cell repertoires in COVID-19. Assay: immunoSEQ multiplex PCR; the TCRdb copy retains only in-frame clones and omits some. Of fewer than 90,000 clones in the sample, more than 70% were seen once. Sequencing input: peripheral blood. Receptors were obtained from a man between 60 and 75 years old with acute or convalescent COVID-19.

This clone was observed a single time. CDR3 DNA sequence: TGTGCCAGCAGTTTACTGGGGGCGAGCTCCTACGAGCAGTACTTC. This gives the protein CASSLLGASSYEQYF. The chain is built from TRBV27 and TRBJ2-7, with D possibly matching TRBD1 (6 bases). Per germline, CDR1 MNHEY and CDR2 SMNVEV (reference sequence). V was shortened by 2 bases and J by 0 bases, with 11 bases between the two germline ends. This CDR3 has 15 residues.

V gene TRBV6-1 combines with J gene TRBJ2-1, with 7 bases matching TRBD1. V lost 1 base to trimming and J lost 4 bases; unmatched junction nucleotides: 7. The germline CDR1 and CDR2 sequences are MNHNS and SASEGT. The CDR3 is 16 residues long. The CDR3 nucleotides read TGTGCCAGCAGTGAAGAAGTACAGGGGTGGTACAATGAGCAGTTCTTC. This sequence encodes CASSEEVQGWYNEQFF.

The V and J genes are TRBV7-2 and TRBJ2-7; 7 bases align to TRBD1. Germline V gene lookup returns CDR1 SGHTA and CDR2 FQGNSA. The CDR3 spans 14 residues. V lost 4 bases to trimming and J lost 0 bases; unmatched junction nucleotides: 3. CDR3 protein: CASSSRTGSYEQYF. The CDR3 nucleotides read TGTGCCAGCAGCTCCCGGACAGGCTCCTACGAGCAGTACTTC.

The J gene is TRBJ1-2, the V gene TRBV2; 7 nucleotides line up with TRBD1. CDR1 is SNHLY and CDR2 is FYNNEI in the germline V gene. The CDR3 is 14 residues long. V lost 6 bases, J lost 6 bases, and 10 bases stayed unmatched. The CDR3 reads CASRARTGINGYTF. CDR3 in DNA: TGTGCCAGCAGGGCCAGGACAGGAATAAATGGCTACACCTTC.

This chain joins TRBV5-1 and TRBJ2-7; perhaps TRBD1 as D (5 bases). The CDR3 length is 14 residues. CDR1 and CDR2 from the germline V gene are SGHRS and YFSETQ. The germline V and J ends were trimmed by 0 bases and 1 base, with 8 bases remaining between them. CDR3 nucleotides: TGCGCCAGCAGCTTGGGACAGATATCCTACGAGCAGTACTTC. Translating it yields CASSLGQISYEQYF.

This chain uses TRBV24-1 with TRBJ2-5; perhaps TRBD1 as D (7 bases). CDR3 length equals 15 residues. Trimming removed 0 bases from V and 6 bases from J, with 13 bases in between. Per the germline V gene, CDR1 is KGHDR and CDR2 is SFDVKD. The CDR3 nucleotides are TGTGCCACCAGTGATTTGAACAGGGGAGGCCAGACCCAGTACTTC. Protein: CATSDLNRGGQTQYF.

The chain links TRBV2 to TRBJ1-3; tentative D call: TRBD1 (6 bases). CDR3 length: 14 residues. Trimming took off 4 bases at V and 0 bases at J, with 7 bases between the two ends. CDR1 is SNHLY, CDR2 FYNNEI, per germline. The CDR3, as DNA: TGTGCCAGCAGTGCGGACAGCTCTGGAAACACCATATATTTT. As protein: CASSADSSGNTIYF.

The V call is TRBV7-2, the J call TRBJ2-1, with D perhaps matching TRBD1 (5 bases). V was cut by 1 base and J by 10 bases, with 14 bases left in between. Germline CDR1 SGHTA, CDR2 FQGNSA. CDR3 length: 14 residues. The CDR3 is CASSLEAGIYEQFF. CDR3 in DNA: TGTGCCAGCAGCTTAGAAGCAGGGATATACGAGCAGTTCTTC.

The count of this clone is one. The J gene is TRBJ1-5, the V gene TRBV30, with 9 bases lining up with TRBD1. The CDR3 totals 15 residues. V dropped 0 bases and J dropped 4; count of bases not matched to a gene: 4. Germline V lookup: CDR1 GTSNPN, CDR2 SVGIG (reference sequence). The CDR3 loop is CAWSVPTGGNQPQHF. CDR3 in DNA: TGTGCCTGGAGTGTACCGACAGGGGGAAATCAGCCCCAGCATTTT.

This chain joins TRBV5-1 and TRBJ1-1; 7 positions match TRBD1. V gave up 2 bases and J gave up 0 bases; unmatched junction bases: 1. The germline gives CDR1 SGHRS, CDR2 YFSETQ. This CDR3 has 14 residues. As DNA, the CDR3 is TGCGCCAGCAGCTTTGGGACAGTGAACACTGAAGCTTTCTTT. Residues: CASSFGTVNTEAFF.